A single sample is the source of the 8 T cell receptor beta chains below, sequenced in a study of T cells in Graves' hyperthyroidism and ophthalmopathy. What was amplified from RNA transcripts were TCR beta CDR3 regions. The TCR CDR3 first-round RT-PCR relied on the HTBI primer set. MiXCR, applied by TCRdb to the multiplex PCR reads, yields one record per CDR3 protein. The sample consists of some 460,000 distinct CDR3 sequences, about a sixth of them appearing once. Sample: blood. These receptors were collected from a woman younger than 35 with Graves' hyperthyroidism.

The CDR3 spells CASSLAGGRFGYTF. The CDR3 DNA reads as TGTGCCAGCAGCTTGGCGGGGGGGCGTTTTGGCTACACCTTC. J is TRBJ1-2 and V is TRBV5-6; D may be TRBD1 (6 bases). V lost 0 bases, J lost 7 bases, and 13 bases lay in between. CDR1 is SGHDT and CDR2 is YYEEEE in the germline V gene. The CDR3 runs to 14 residues.

This clonotype was seen repeatedly, ten times or more. V usage is TRBV12-3 or TRBV12-4 and J usage is TRBJ2-7, with D tentatively TRBD1 (6 bases). Trimming took off 6 bases at V and 3 bases at J, with 30 bases between the two ends. The CDR3 has 19 residues. The CDR3 loop reads CASSALPGQSGLKGYEQYF. The CDR3 DNA is TGTGCCAGCAGCGCGTTACCTGGACAGTCCGGGCTAAAGGGCTACGAGCAGTACTTC.

This clonotype was picked up a small number of times. The V call is TRBV28, the J call TRBJ2-1; D assignment may be TRBD1 or TRBD2 (5 bases each). CDR3 length: 14 residues. In germline, CDR1 is MDHEN, CDR2 SYDVKM. Trimming shortened V by 6 bases and J by 0 bases, and 9 bases separated the two germline ends. CDR3 nucleotides: TGTGCCAGCAGGACCGGGACCTCCTACAATGAGCAGTTCTTC. This gives the protein CASRTGTSYNEQFF.

This clonotype was seen ten or more times. V is TRBV12-3 or TRBV12-4 and J is TRBJ1-4; weak D call: TRBD1 (6 bases). V was pared by 4 bases and J by 5 bases, with 11 bases between. The CDR3 covers 14 residues. Written as DNA, the CDR3 is TGTGCCAGCAGTTCAGGGGCTCGCAATGAAAAACTGTTTTTT. Translating gives CASSSGARNEKLFF.

The chain is built from TRBV28 and TRBJ1-1; perhaps TRBD1 as D (5 bases). Germline V gives CDR1 MDHEN, CDR2 SYDVKM. Trimming pared 10 bases from V and 4 bases from J, leaving 16 bases between. This CDR3 is built from 13 residues. CDR3 sequence: CATDQGLGTEAFF. The CDR3 DNA is TGTGCCACCGACCAGGGTTTGGGCACTGAAGCTTTCTTT.

This clonotype was recorded at least ten times. The rearrangement links TRBV28 to TRBJ1-2; D is unresolved. This CDR3 spans 12 amino acids. Germline loops: CDR1 MDHEN, CDR2 SYDVKM. With 6 bases removed from V and 10 bases from J, the gap between germline ends came to 15 bases. CDR3 in DNA: TGTGCCAGCAGGTTAAACCGGGTGGACTACACCTTC. Amino acids: CASRLNRVDYTF.

This clonotype was counted ten times or more. This chain links TRBV11-2 with TRBJ2-5; D might be TRBD1 or TRBD2, each matching 7 bases. The CDR3 is made up of 14 amino acids. Looked up from germline, CDR1 is SGHAT and CDR2 is FQNNGV. The V end was cut by 6 bases, the J end by 4 bases, with 15 bases between. The CDR3 DNA follows: TGTGCCAGCAGATCTCAGGGGGGGGGAGAGACCCAGTACTTC. Protein sequence: CASRSQGGGETQYF.

The chain has TRBV7-2 and TRBJ1-3, with a possible D match to TRBD1 (5 bases). Trimming left V 2 bases short and J 2 bases short, with 13 bases between. This CDR3 is built from 16 residues. Germline V gives CDR1 SGHTA, CDR2 FQGNSA. CDR3: CASSLSFRVAGNTIYF. In DNA form, the CDR3 reads TGTGCCAGCAGCTTATCCTTCAGGGTTGCTGGAAACACCATATATTTT.